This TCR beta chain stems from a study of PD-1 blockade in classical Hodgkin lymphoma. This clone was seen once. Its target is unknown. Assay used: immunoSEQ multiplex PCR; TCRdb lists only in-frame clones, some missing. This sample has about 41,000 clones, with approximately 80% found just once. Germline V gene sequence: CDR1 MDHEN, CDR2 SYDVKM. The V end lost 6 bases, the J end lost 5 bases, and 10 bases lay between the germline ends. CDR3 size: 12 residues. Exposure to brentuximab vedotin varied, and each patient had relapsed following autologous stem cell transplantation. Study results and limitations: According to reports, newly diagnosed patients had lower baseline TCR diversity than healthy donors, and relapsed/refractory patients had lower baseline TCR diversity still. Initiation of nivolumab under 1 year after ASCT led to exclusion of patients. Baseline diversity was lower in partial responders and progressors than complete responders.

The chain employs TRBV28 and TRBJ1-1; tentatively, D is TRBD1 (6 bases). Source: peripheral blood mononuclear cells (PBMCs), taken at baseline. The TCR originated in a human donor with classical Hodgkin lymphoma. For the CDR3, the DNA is TGTGCCAGCAGCAATGACAGGACTGAAGCTTTCTTT. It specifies CASSNDRTEAFF.